This T cell receptor (beta chain) was observed in a study of blood T cells in healthy people across ages. The second PCR ran about 6 to 12 cycles with a sample-barcoded 5' primer and J-beta primers. From the 5' RACE reads, TCRdb called clonotypes with MiXCR, one entry per CDR3 protein. The sample yields more than 650,000 distinct CDR3 sequences, about a fifth seen once. This clonotype was counted between two and nine times. This CDR3 contains 15 residues. Deletions cut 2 bases from V and 4 bases from J, with 14 bases between. Germline V CDR1 and CDR2: SGHKS, YYEKEE (reference sequence). The V gene is TRBV5-5, the J gene TRBJ2-3; weak D call: TRBD1 (6 bases). The TCR sequence derives from a man between 65 and 85 years old in good health. Sequencing used blood. CDR3 in amino acids: CASSFLTGRSDTQYF. CDR3 in DNA: TGTGCCAGCAGCTTCCTTACAGGGCGTTCAGATACGCAGTATTTT.